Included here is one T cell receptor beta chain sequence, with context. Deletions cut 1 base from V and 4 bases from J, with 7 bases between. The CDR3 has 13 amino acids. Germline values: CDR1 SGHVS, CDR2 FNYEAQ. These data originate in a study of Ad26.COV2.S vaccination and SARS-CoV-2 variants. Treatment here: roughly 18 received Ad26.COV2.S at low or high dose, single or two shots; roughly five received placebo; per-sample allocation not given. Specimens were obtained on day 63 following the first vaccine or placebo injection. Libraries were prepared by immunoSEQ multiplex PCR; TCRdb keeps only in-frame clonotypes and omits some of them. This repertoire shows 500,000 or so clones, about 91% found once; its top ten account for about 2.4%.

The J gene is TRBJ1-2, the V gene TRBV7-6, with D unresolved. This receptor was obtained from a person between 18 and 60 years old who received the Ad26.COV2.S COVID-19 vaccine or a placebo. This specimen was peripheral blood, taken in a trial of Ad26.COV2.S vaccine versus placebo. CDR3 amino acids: CASSLETGYGYTF. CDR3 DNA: TGTGCCAGCAGCTTAGAGACGGGCTATGGCTACACCTTC.